This T cell receptor (beta chain) was captured by sequencing in a study of cytomegalovirus exposure and HLA in healthy donors. As for the study in general: The approximately 710 first-cohort repertoires and the 95 to 150 validation repertoires shared the same platform, a later analysis reported.

Study-level results: Cytomegalovirus association was listed for 170 or so TCR beta chains. The classifier reportedly diagnosed cytomegalovirus status with high specificity and sensitivity.

Here immunoSEQ multiplex PCR was the method, and the copy in TCRdb shows in-frame clones only, minus some. Of 250,000 to 300,000 clones detected, 80% to 90% appear once; the ten largest clones hold 0.95% to 1.1%. V was shortened by 3 bases and J by 2 bases, with 14 bases between the two germline ends. The CDR3 totals 16 residues. CDR1 and CDR2 (germline): SEHNR, FQNEAQ (reference sequence). With respect to this clone: As yet, its antigen is unknown.

This receptor was taken from a woman aged 18-29 years in good health and CMV-seronegative. The specimen sequenced was PBMCs. The chain combines TRBV7-9 with TRBJ1-5; possibly TRBD1 for D (6 bases). Here the CDR3 reads CASSFGTGGGNQPQHF. As DNA, the CDR3 is TGTGCCAGCAGCTTTGGGACGGGGGGCGGCAATCAGCCCCAGCATTTT.